The clone carrying this TCR beta chain was recorded once. High-throughput TCR beta sequencing covered peripheral CD8+ and CD4+ T cells. Healthy donors were controls matched for age and sex. Negative isolation was used for CD8+ and CD4+ T cells, and FACS enrichment was applied to TEMRA cells. These data originate in a study of CD8 T cells in Susac syndrome. The V gene lost 7 bases and the J gene lost 0 bases, with 12 bases spanning the gap. This CDR3 is 14 amino acids long. Germline-derived CDR1 and CDR2 are MNHEY and SVGEGT. Random hexamers were used to reverse transcribe the RNA input (roughly 0.5 to 1 ug). Amplification of TCR beta CDR3 by immunoSEQ multiplex PCR spanned 54 Vbeta and 13 Jbeta. MiXCR, applied by TCRdb to the immunoSEQ multiplex PCR reads, yields one record per CDR3 protein. The data contain about 47,000 distinct CDR3 sequences, 90% to 95% of them singletons.

The sample taken for sequencing was CD8+ T cells from PBMCs. This receptor was obtained from a human donor in good health. The genes are TRBV6-2 or TRBV6-3 and TRBJ1-1; D is undetermined. The CDR3 coding sequence is TGTGCCAGCACCTCGACGGGTATGAACACTGAAGCTTTCTTT. Amino acid sequence: CASTSTGMNTEAFF.